One T cell receptor (beta chain) is described in this entry. Its antigen specificity is not known. No base quality information exists; no much larger clone differs at one position. The library was prepared using 5' RACE. The ligated cDNA was amplified in four rounds of PCR with nested alpha and beta constant region primers together with the SP2 primer. TCR RNA was reverse transcribed with SuperScript IV using alpha and beta constant region primers for the blood and skin samples. T4 RNA ligase 1 was used to ligate an oligonucleotide containing the Illumina SP2 primer and a UMI to the 3' end of the cDNA. The 12-nucleotide UMI consisted of two random hexamers with an eight-base spacer between the hexamers to prevent hairpin formation. From the second PCR onward, TCR alpha and beta chain libraries were processed separately, and dual indexing was applied for multiplexing. After pooling, the indexed libraries were analyzed by capillary electrophoresis and sequenced on either an Illumina MiSeq or NextSeq. PhiX DNA at about 4.5-7.5% was added to the libraries to raise base diversity and improve cluster recognition. Per the source publication's procedure: Demultiplexor took UMIs from read 2, joined the UMIs to the TCR sequence from read 1, and separated reads according to sample indices. Decombinator identified V and J genes and V-J junctions, assigning each TCR a five-part identifier including V and J deletions. Collapsinator used UMIs to correct sequencing errors and PCR amplification heterogeneity, producing a UMI-based abundance for each TCR. CDR3Translator converted identifiers to nucleotide sequence, translated to amino acids, and extracted CDR3 regions using terminal motifs. Error-corrected alpha and beta TCR counts from blood and skin were compared after normalization to input RNA amount. The public reads were run again by TCRdb, first through fastp at Q25 and then through MiXCR, and only productive beta chains were kept. CDR3 protein sequences are deduplicated, and each keeps its most common genes and DNA. TCRdb's processing, not the authors', yielded these V and J calls. This sample has 50,000 to 60,000 distinct CDR3 sequences in its table, and more than 7.5% of those were observed once. Together, the top ten hold over 8% of the sample.

The data derive from a study of naive and memory T cell subsets (dated by TCRdb to 2016 to 2017). For the wider study: In the figure summarizing the skin biopsy and whole blood samples, 10 or so blood donors, 7 tuberculin skin test biopsies and 3 saline control biopsies were reported. PCR2 was typically performed as a SYBR Green qPCR that was stopped at a set threshold, although end-point PCR (about 6 cycles) could be used instead for low-input samples.

The paper as a whole reports these results and caveats: The RNA-based method was acknowledged as potentially sensitive to TCR transcript changes with T cell activation and differentiation.

Using 3' ligation of a UMI-containing oligonucleotide to TCR cDNA, the study laid out a robust and sensitive protocol to amplify, sequence and analyze TCRs. For whole blood analysis, 2.5 ml of peripheral blood was collected from healthy adult volunteers into Tempus tubes, and RNA was extracted following the manufacturer's instructions. Before reverse transcription, total RNA that had not been cell sorted was treated with RQ1 DNase, with a target input of roughly 1 to 1,100 ng. Libraries were prepared from skin biopsies and whole blood so that pipeline robustness could be tested in samples in which T cells form a minority population. The TCR sequence derives from a female donor in good health.

The sequence in DNA is TGTGCCAGCAGTTCCCTCTACGCGGGGGGAGAGACCCAGTACTTC. Its coded protein is CASSSLYAGGETQYF. The chain is made from TRBV6-5 and TRBJ2-5, with 8 middle bases fitting TRBD2. From cysteine to phenylalanine, the CDR3 is 15 amino acids long. The only DNA kept is the CDR3, 45 bases in frame from the first base. CDR1 and CDR2, per the germline V gene, are MNHEY and SVGAGI. Germline trimming amounts to 4 bases on V and 4 bases on J, with 8 as the count of junction bases outside the gene matches.